Listed below are T cell receptor beta chains from one sample, sequenced in a study of blood T cell repertoires in COVID-19. Data came from immunoSEQ multiplex PCR; TCRdb stores just in-frame clones and leaves some out. The data show under 350,000 clones, roughly 90% seen once. Input material: PBMCs or T cells enriched from blood (not recorded which). These receptors were taken from a woman aged 40 to 50 who had recovered from COVID-19. CDR3s include the opening cysteine and the closing phenylalanine or tryptophan. The D gene is left open where the match is weak. A row's size may be missing; if present it is once, few, many or a size class.

CDR3 DNA	CDR3 protein	CDR3 length	V gene	clone size	J gene	D gene
TGTGCCAGCAGCCAGGCCACTCCTGGCGGGGGCTTTAACTATGGCTACACCTTC	CASSQATPGGGFNYGYTF	18	TRBV4-2	NA	TRBJ1-2	NA
TGTGCCAGCAGCCCGATTAACAAGACGGGGGATTCACCTGAAGCTTTCTTT	CASSPINKTGDSPEAFF	17	TRBV7-3	NA	TRBJ1-1	NA
TGTGCCAGTAGTATCCTTAGTTATAGCAATCAGCCCCAGCATTTT	CASSILSYSNQPQHF	15	TRBV19	NA	TRBJ1-5	NA
TGTGCCAGTAACGTCAGACAGGCCCCCTATGGCTACACCTTC	CASNVRQAPYGYTF	14	TRBV19	NA	TRBJ1-2	NA
TGTGCCAGCAGCCAAGAGGTGGGCTTATCTGGCTACACCTTC	CASSQEVGLSGYTF	14	TRBV3-1/TRBV3-2	NA	TRBJ1-2	NA
TGTGCCAGCAGTTACTCGAGTGCTGGCTACACCTTC	CASSYSSAGYTF	12	TRBV6-5	NA	TRBJ1-2	NA
TGTGCCAGCAGGGTTCAGACTTCCGAAAACGTCCTGACTTTC	CASRVQTSENVLTF	14	TRBV6-5	NA	TRBJ2-6	NA
TGTGCCAGCAGTTTATCCGGGACAGGGGGTTTTTATGGCTACACCTTC	CASSLSGTGGFYGYTF	16	TRBV28	NA	TRBJ1-2	TRBD1
TGTGCCAGTAGCCCTTTAGCTAACTATGGCTACACCTTC	CASSPLANYGYTF	13	TRBV19	once	TRBJ1-2	NA
TGTGCCAGCAGCTTAGGGAGGACTGAAGCTTTCTTT	CASSLGRTEAFF	12	TRBV7-8	NA	TRBJ1-1	NA
TGTGCTAGTGGTTCGCGGCTCGGGGACGAGCAGTACTTC	CASGSRLGDEQYF	13	TRBV12-5	NA	TRBJ2-7	NA
TGTGCCAGCAGCTTAGTAAGAGGGGAGGGGGCAGATACGCAGTATTTT	CASSLVRGEGADTQYF	16	TRBV11-3	NA	TRBJ2-3	NA
TGCGCCAGCAGCCAAAGACAGGGACCATCCAATGAGCAGTTCTTC	CASSQRQGPSNEQFF	15	TRBV5-1	NA	TRBJ2-1	TRBD1
TGTGCCAGCAGACCGACTAGCGGGGCCCTCTCTGGGGCCAACGTCCTGACTTTC	CASRPTSGALSGANVLTF	18	TRBV5-4	NA	TRBJ2-6	TRBD2
TGTGCCAGCAGTTACTCCGAGTCGGGGGGCAAGAGCTCCTACAATGAGCAGTTCTTC	CASSYSESGGKSSYNEQFF	19	TRBV6-2/TRBV6-3	NA	TRBJ2-1	NA
TGTGCCACCAGTGATACCCGGGGAGGGGGTAAGGAGACCCAGTACTTC	CATSDTRGGGKETQYF	16	TRBV24-1	NA	TRBJ2-5	NA
TGTGCCAGCAGTCGACAGGGTTTAGGGGAGACCCAGTACTTC	CASSRQGLGETQYF	14	TRBV2	NA	TRBJ2-5	TRBD1
TGCGCCAGCAGTGGGACAGGGACGAACTATGGCTACACCTTC	CASSGTGTNYGYTF	14	TRBV5-1	NA	TRBJ1-2	TRBD1
TGTGCCAGCAGTGGACTAGCCGCAACCAATGAGCAGTTCTTC	CASSGLAATNEQFF	14	TRBV6-2/TRBV6-3	once	TRBJ2-1	TRBD2
TGTGCCAGCAGTTTGACCCGACAGGGTAATCAGCCCCAGCATTTT	CASSLTRQGNQPQHF	15	TRBV6-5	NA	TRBJ1-5	TRBD1
TGTGCCAGCAGTGATGCGCTAGCGGGGAGAGAGACCCAGTACTTC	CASSDALAGRETQYF	15	TRBV2	NA	TRBJ2-5	TRBD2
TGTGCCAGCAGCTCCTTCACAGAATACGAGCAGTACTTC	CASSSFTEYEQYF	13	TRBV5-4	NA	TRBJ2-7	NA
TGTGCCAGTGACCAACAGGTTACAAATTCACCCCTCCACTTT	CASDQQVTNSPLHF	14	TRBV19	NA	TRBJ1-6	NA